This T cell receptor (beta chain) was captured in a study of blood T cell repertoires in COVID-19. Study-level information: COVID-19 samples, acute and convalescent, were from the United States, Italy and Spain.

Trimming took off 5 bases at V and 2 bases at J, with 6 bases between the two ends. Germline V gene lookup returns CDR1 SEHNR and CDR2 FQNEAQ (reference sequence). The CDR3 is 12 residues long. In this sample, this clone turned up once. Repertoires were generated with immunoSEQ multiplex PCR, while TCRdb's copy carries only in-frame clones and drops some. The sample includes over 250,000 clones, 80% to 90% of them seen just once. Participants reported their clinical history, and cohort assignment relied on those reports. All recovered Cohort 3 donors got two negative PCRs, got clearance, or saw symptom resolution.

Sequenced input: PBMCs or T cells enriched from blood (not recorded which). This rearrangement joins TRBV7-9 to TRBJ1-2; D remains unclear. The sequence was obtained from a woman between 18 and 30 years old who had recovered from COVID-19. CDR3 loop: CASSAQNYGYTF. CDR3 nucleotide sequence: TGTGCCAGCAGCGCCCAGAACTATGGCTACACCTTC. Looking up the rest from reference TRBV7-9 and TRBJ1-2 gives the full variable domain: DTGVSQNPRHKITKRGQNVTFRCDPISEHNRLYWYRQTLGQGPEFLTYFQNEAQLEKSRLLSDRFSAERPKGSFSTLEIQRTEQGDSAMYLCASSAQNYGYTFGSGTRLTVV.